Reported below is one T cell receptor beta chain. Its target is unknown. The data are from a study of CD8+ T cells in alopecia areata. Study information: Severity scoring for treated patients was based on the percentage of affected scalp area. Study-level points and caveats: Greater clonality was observed in lesional scalp samples, especially alopecia totalis/universalis, versus normal scalp.

The authors extracted RNA and reverse transcribed it into cDNA as the sequencing template. Assay used: immunoSEQ multiplex PCR; TCRdb lists only in-frame clones, some missing. In the table there are 150,000 to 200,000 clones, around 50% of which are singletons. Trimming took 3 bases from V and 8 from J; bases not matched to a gene: 13. Looked up from germline, CDR1 is SGHDT and CDR2 is YYEEEE. This CDR3 has 16 amino acids. The treatment is: oral pan-JAK inhibitor, 5-10 mg twice daily. Alopecia areata patients gave lesional scalp punch biopsies and peripheral blood samples. The clonotype comes from a human donor with alopecia areata. The chain combines TRBV5-6 with TRBJ2-3, with 9 bases fitting TRBD2. The specimen comprised CD8+ T cells sorted from blood, sampled at week 24, from a patient treated with tofacitinib. The CDR3 bases are TGTGCCAGCAGCTATACAGCGGGGGGCACAGCAGGTACGCAGTATTTT. Translated: CASSYTAGGTAGTQYF.